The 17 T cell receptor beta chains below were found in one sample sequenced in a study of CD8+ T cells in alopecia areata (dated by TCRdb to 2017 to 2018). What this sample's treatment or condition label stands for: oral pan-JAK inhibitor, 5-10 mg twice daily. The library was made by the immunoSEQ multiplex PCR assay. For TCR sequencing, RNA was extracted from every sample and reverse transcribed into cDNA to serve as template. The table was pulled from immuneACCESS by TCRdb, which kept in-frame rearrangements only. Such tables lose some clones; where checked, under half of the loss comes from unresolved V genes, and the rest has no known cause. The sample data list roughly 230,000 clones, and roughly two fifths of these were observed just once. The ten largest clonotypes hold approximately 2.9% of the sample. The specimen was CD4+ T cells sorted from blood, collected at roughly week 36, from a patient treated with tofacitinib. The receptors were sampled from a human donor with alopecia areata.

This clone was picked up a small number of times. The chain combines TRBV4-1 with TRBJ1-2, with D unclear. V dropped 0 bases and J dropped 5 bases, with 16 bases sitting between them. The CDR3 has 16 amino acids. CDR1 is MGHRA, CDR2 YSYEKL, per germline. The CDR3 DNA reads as TGCGCCAGCAGCCAAGATTCGAACAGCCCATGGTATGGCTACACCTTC. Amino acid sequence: CASSQDSNSPWYGYTF.

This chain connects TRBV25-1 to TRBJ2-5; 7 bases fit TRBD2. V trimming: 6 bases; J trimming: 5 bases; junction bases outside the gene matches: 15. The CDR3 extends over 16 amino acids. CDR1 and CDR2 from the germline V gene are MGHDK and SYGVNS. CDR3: CASSPGGRGFQETQYF. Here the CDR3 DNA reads TGTGCCAGCAGCCCGGGGGGTAGAGGGTTCCAGGAGACCCAGTACTTC. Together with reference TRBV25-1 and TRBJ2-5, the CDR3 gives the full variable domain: EADIYQTPRYLVIGTGKKITLECSQTMGHDKMYWYQQDPGMELHLIHYSYGVNSTEKGDLSSESTVSRIRTEHFPLTLESARPSHTSQYLCASSPGGRGFQETQYFGPGTRLLVL.

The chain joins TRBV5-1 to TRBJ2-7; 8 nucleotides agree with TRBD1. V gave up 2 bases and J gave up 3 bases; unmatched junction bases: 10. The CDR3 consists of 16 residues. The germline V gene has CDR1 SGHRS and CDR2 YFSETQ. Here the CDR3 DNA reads TGCGCCAGCAGCTTTGGGATGACAGGGGCCCTCTACGAGCAGTACTTC. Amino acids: CASSFGMTGALYEQYF.

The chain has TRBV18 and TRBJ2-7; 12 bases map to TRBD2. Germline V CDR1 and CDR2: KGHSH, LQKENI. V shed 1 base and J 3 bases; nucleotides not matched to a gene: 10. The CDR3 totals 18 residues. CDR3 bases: TGTGCCAGCTCACCACGGACTAGCGGGATCGGCTCCTTCTACGAGCAGTACTTC. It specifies CASSPRTSGIGSFYEQYF.

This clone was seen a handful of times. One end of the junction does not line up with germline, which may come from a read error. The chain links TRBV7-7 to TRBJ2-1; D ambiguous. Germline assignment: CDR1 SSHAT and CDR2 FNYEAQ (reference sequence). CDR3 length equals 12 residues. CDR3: CASSSLSDEQFF. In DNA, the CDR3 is TGTGCTAGCAGCTCCCTTTCCGATGAGCAGTTCTTC.

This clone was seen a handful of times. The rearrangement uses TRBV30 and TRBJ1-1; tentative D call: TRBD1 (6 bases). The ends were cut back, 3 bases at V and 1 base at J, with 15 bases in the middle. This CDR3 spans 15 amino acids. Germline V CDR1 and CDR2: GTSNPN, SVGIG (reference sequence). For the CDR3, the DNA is TGTGCCTGGAGACATCCGGACAGACAGAACACTGAAGCTTTCTTT. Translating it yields CAWRHPDRQNTEAFF. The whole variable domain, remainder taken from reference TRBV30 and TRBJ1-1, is SQTIHQWPATLVQPVGSPLSLECTVEGTSNPNLYWYRQAAGRGLQLLFYSVGIGQISSEVPQNLSASRPQDRQFILSSKKLLLSDSGFYLCAWRHPDRQNTEAFFGQGTRLTVV.

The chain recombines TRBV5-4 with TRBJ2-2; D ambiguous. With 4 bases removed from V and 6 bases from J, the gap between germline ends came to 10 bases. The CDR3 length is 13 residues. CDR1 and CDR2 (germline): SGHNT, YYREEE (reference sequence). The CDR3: CASSPNSAGELFF. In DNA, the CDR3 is TGTGCCAGCAGCCCGAATTCAGCCGGGGAGCTGTTTTTT.

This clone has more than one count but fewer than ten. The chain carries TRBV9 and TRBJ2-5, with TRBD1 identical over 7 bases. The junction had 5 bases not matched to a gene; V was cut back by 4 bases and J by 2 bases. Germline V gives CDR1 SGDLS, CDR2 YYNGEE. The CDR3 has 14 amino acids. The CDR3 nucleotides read TGTGCCAGCAGCCCCCGGACAGGACAAGAGACCCAGTACTTC. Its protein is CASSPRTGQETQYF.

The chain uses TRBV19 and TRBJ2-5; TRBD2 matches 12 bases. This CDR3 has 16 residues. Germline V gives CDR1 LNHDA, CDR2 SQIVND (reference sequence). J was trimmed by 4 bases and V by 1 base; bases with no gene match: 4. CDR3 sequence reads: CASSIVLAGGPETQYF. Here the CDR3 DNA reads TGTGCCAGTAGTATAGTACTAGCGGGAGGTCCAGAGACCCAGTACTTC.

CDR3 bases: TGTGCCAGCAGCGCCGCTAGCGGGAGGGCCGGTGAGACCCAGTACTTC. It is translated as CASSAASGRAGETQYF. V usage is TRBV9 and J usage is TRBJ2-5; 12 bases fit TRBD2. V lost 3 bases to trimming and J lost 5 bases; unmatched junction nucleotides: 8. This CDR3 has 16 residues. Germline V CDR1 and CDR2: SGDLS, YYNGEE.

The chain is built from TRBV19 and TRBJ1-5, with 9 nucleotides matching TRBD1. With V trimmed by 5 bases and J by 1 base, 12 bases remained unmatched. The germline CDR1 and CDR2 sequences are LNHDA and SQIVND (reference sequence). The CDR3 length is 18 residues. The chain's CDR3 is CASSPRTGVGMSNQPQHF. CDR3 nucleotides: TGTGCCAGTAGTCCTCGGACAGGGGTGGGAATGAGCAATCAGCCCCAGCATTTT.

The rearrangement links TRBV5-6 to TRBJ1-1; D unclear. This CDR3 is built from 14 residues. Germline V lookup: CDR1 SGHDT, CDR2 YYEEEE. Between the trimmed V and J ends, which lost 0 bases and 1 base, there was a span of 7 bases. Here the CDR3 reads CASSLGLRNTEAFF. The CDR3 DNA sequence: TGTGCCAGCAGCTTGGGACTCAGGAACACTGAAGCTTTCTTT.

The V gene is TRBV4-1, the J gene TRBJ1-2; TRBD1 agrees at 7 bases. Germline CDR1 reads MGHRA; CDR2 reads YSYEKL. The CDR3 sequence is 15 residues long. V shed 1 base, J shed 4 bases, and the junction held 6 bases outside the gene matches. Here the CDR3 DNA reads TGCGCCAGCAGCCAAGGGCAGGGGGTGACCTATGGCTACACCTTC. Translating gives CASSQGQGVTYGYTF.

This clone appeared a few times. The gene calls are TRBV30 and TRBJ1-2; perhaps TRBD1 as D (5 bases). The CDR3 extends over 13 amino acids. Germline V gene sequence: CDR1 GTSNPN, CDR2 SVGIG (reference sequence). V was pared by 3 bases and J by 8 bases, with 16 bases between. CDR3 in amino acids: CAWSQGGYSGYTF. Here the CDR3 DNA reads TGTGCCTGGAGCCAGGGAGGGTACAGCGGCTACACCTTC.

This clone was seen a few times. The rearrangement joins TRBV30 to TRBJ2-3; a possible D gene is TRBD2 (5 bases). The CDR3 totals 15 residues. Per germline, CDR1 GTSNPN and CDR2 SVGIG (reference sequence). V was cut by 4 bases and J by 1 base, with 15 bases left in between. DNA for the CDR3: TGTGCCTGGACGCCAATCGGAGGCGGCACAGATACGCAGTATTTT. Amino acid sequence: CAWTPIGGGTDTQYF.

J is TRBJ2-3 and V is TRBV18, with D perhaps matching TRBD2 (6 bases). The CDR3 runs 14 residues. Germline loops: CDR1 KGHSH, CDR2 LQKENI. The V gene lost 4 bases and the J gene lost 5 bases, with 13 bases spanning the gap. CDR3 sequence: CASSRRERRDTQYF. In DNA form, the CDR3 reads TGTGCCAGCTCACGCCGGGAGCGTAGAGATACGCAGTATTTT.

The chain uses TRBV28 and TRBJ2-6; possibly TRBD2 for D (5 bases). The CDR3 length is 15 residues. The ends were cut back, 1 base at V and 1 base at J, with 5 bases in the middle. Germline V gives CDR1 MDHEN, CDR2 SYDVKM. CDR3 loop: CASSLSGSGANVLTF. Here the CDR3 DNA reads TGTGCCAGCAGTTTATCGGGATCTGGGGCCAACGTCCTGACTTTC.